The 28 T cell receptor beta chains below were found in one sample sequenced in a study of cytotoxic CD8 clonotypes in ibrutinib-treated CLL (dated by TCRdb to the early 2020s). Library preparation was by the immunoSEQ multiplex PCR assay. Imported from immuneACCESS, the table was reduced by TCRdb to in-frame sequences with V and J called. These copies leave out some clones; in studies compared against another copy, an unresolved V gene accounts for under half, and the cause of the remainder is not known. Present in this sample are 250,000 to 350,000 clones, approximately 76% of which were seen just once. The top ten constitute around 6% of the sample. The time point label corresponds to: progressive disease on ibrutinib. This sample comprised PBMCs, obtained at disease progression, from a patient treated with ibrutinib. These receptors were obtained from a human donor with chronic lymphocytic leukemia.

The chain has TRBV7-2 and TRBJ2-1; D is possibly TRBD2 (6 bases). With 2 bases removed from V and 4 bases from J, the gap between germline ends came to 15 bases. This CDR3 is 16 amino acids long. From germline, CDR1 is SGHTA and CDR2 FQGNSA. The CDR3 DNA follows: TGTGCCAGCAGCTTAACCGGGAGTCCTTTTTACAATGAGCAGTTCTTC. Translation: CASSLTGSPFYNEQFF.

The J gene is TRBJ2-1, the V gene TRBV4-1, with TRBD1 matching over 9 bases. The CDR3 loop spans 16 amino acids. With V trimmed by 1 base and J by 8 bases, 9 bases remained unmatched. CDR1 and CDR2 from the germline V gene are MGHRA and YSYEKL. The CDR3 DNA reads TGCGCCAGCAGCCAAGCGGATGGGACAGGGCGGCATGAGCAGTTCTTC. Encoded protein: CASSQADGTGRHEQFF.

The V gene is TRBV18, the J gene TRBJ2-4; D is undetermined. Germline values: CDR1 KGHSH, CDR2 LQKENI. The CDR3 is made up of 16 amino acids. Trimming shortened V by 3 bases and J by 0 bases, and 12 bases separated the two germline ends. The CDR3 coding sequence is TGTGCCAGCTCACCTGACAAGAACCTAGCCAAAAACATTCAGTACTTC. This codes for CASSPDKNLAKNIQYF.

This chain uses TRBV9 with TRBJ1-1; TRBD1 matches at 7 bases. The junction had 9 bases not matched to a gene; V was cut back by 3 bases and J by 4 bases. CDR3 length equals 15 residues. The germline CDR1 and CDR2 sequences are SGDLS and YYNGEE. CDR3 in amino acids: CASSGQGVGTTEAFF. The CDR3 region has the DNA TGTGCCAGCAGCGGACAGGGTGTAGGAACCACTGAAGCTTTCTTT.

Comments on this clone: This same CDR3 is encoded by further DNA sequences in the sample. V usage is TRBV9 and J usage is TRBJ1-2, with D unresolved. V dropped 3 bases and J dropped 4 bases, with 7 bases sitting between them. Per germline, CDR1 SGDLS and CDR2 YYNGEE. The CDR3 runs 12 residues. CDR3 amino acids: CASSAGVYGYTF. CDR3 nucleotide sequence: TGTGCCAGCAGCGCGGGAGTCTATGGCTACACCTTC.

The gene calls are TRBV4-1 and TRBJ2-5; 7 bases are shared with TRBD2. The germline V gene encodes CDR1 MGHRA and CDR2 YSYEKL. This CDR3 is 14 amino acids long. Unmatched junction bases numbered 1, after V lost 1 base and J lost 2 bases. CDR3 sequence reads: CASSQGRGQETQYF. The CDR3 nucleotides read TGCGCCAGCAGCCAAGGGCGGGGGCAAGAGACCCAGTACTTC.

The chain recombines TRBV7-2 with TRBJ1-2, with TRBD1 matching 7 bases. Germline lookup yields CDR1 SGHTA and CDR2 FQGNSA. The CDR3 spans 14 residues. The J segment lost 2 bases and the V segment lost 3 bases, leaving 3 bases of the junction unmatched. The CDR3 nucleotides read TGTGCCAGCAGCTTCAACAGGGGCAACTATGGCTACACCTTC. Encoded protein: CASSFNRGNYGYTF.

This clone has more than one count but fewer than ten. J is TRBJ2-2 and V is TRBV7-6; TRBD2 aligns across 12 bases. Per the germline V gene, CDR1 is SGHVS and CDR2 is FNYEAQ. V shed 5 bases, J shed 6 bases, and the junction held 4 bases outside the gene matches. CDR3 length: 15 residues. In nucleotides, the CDR3 is TGTGCCAGCAGCCCCGGGACTAGCGGGTCCGGGGAGCTGTTTTTT. As protein: CASSPGTSGSGELFF.

The genes are TRBV7-6 and TRBJ1-2; D gene unclear. The CDR3 extends over 12 amino acids. The germline CDR1 and CDR2 sequences are SGHVS and FNYEAQ. Trimming took 1 base from V and 8 from J, leaving 8 bases between them. CDR3: CASSLVGEGYTF. The CDR3, as DNA: TGTGCCAGCAGCTTAGTCGGGGAGGGCTACACCTTC.

Turning to this clone: Distinct nucleotide sequences in the sample also encode this CDR3. The CDR3 DNA reads as TGCAGCGTTGTGGGGGGGAATGAGCAGTTCTTC. Protein product: CSVVGGNEQFF. The gene calls are TRBV29-1 and TRBJ2-1, with 7 bases matching TRBD2. Germline V gives CDR1 SQVTM, CDR2 ANQGSEA. V gave up 4 bases and J gave up 7 bases; unmatched junction bases: 1. CDR3 size: 11 residues.

CDR3 coding DNA: TGCGCCAGCAGCCAACTGGGGGGGGGTGGAAACACCATATATTTT. Its translation is CASSQLGGGGNTIYF. The rearrangement uses TRBV4-1 and TRBJ1-3, with D maybe TRBD1 (5 bases). Germline lookup yields CDR1 MGHRA and CDR2 YSYEKL. CDR3 length: 15 amino acids. V lost 2 bases, J lost 3 bases, and 11 bases lay in between.

This rearrangement joins TRBV4-1 to TRBJ1-2, with D hard to call. Germline loops: CDR1 MGHRA, CDR2 YSYEKL. Trimming removed 0 bases at V and 2 bases at J, with 13 bases between. This CDR3 has 16 residues. The CDR3 is CASSQDLMELNYGYTF. The CDR3 DNA reads as TGCGCCAGCAGCCAAGATCTCATGGAGCTAAACTATGGCTACACCTTC.

CDR3 protein: CASSLWRDTGELFF. Written as DNA, the CDR3 is TGCGCCAGCAGCTTGTGGAGGGACACCGGGGAGCTGTTTTTT. This sequence joins TRBV5-1 and TRBJ2-2, with D perhaps TRBD2 (6 bases). Trimming took off 1 base at V and 3 bases at J, with 7 bases between the two ends. The CDR3 has 14 residues. In germline, CDR1 is SGHRS, CDR2 YFSETQ.

The V and J genes are TRBV29-1 and TRBJ1-2; maybe TRBD1 (5 bases). V was cut by 6 bases and J by 5 bases, with 16 bases left in between. The CDR3 runs 13 residues. Germline values: CDR1 SQVTM, CDR2 ANQGSEA. The CDR3 nucleotides read TGCAGCGTCCGGGGACCTCGGGCTTATGGCTACACCTTC. It codes for CSVRGPRAYGYTF.

The chain couples TRBV9 to TRBJ1-2; possible D gene TRBD1, 6 bases. The length of the CDR3 is 14 residues. The germline gives CDR1 SGDLS, CDR2 YYNGEE. Trimming removed 3 bases from V and 4 bases from J, with 13 bases in between. CDR3 in DNA: TGTGCCAGCAGCGGCCGACAGGTTTCCTATGGCTACACCTTC. This sequence encodes CASSGRQVSYGYTF.

J is TRBJ2-1 and V is TRBV6-6; D unclear. The CDR3 contains 16 residues. Trimming left V 0 bases short and J 5 bases short, with 14 bases between. Germline values: CDR1 MNHNY, CDR2 SVGAGI (reference sequence). In nucleotides, the CDR3 is TGTGCCAGCAGTTACTCGTTCGTACGACCCAACAATGAGCAGTTCTTC. Encoded protein: CASSYSFVRPNNEQFF.

V gene TRBV5-1 combines with J gene TRBJ2-7; TRBD2 matches at 8 bases. With 2 bases clipped from V and 4 bases from J, the junction kept 8 bases outside the gene matches. Germline CDR1 SGHRS, CDR2 YFSETQ. CDR3 length: 15 amino acids. This CDR3 reads CASSFKIAGSYEQYF. The DNA of the CDR3 is TGCGCCAGCAGCTTCAAGATAGCGGGAAGTTACGAGCAGTACTTC.

V gene TRBV11-2 combines with J gene TRBJ2-7; D is perhaps TRBD2 (5 bases). The germline gives CDR1 SGHAT, CDR2 FQNNGV. The ends were cut back, 5 bases at V and 0 bases at J, with 20 bases in the middle. The CDR3 is 17 amino acids. CDR3 nucleotides: TGTGCCAGCAGCCTCCGCGGGCAGTCGCGAGGCTCCTACGAGCAGTACTTC. Its protein product is CASSLRGQSRGSYEQYF.

The V call is TRBV4-3, the J call TRBJ2-3, with TRBD2 matching 12 bases. The V segment lost 6 bases and the J segment 6 bases; nucleotides outside the gene matches: 7. The germline gives CDR1 LGHNA, CDR2 YSLEER. The CDR3 runs to 15 residues. The CDR3 spells CASSQTSGRTDTQYF. The CDR3 DNA reads TGCGCCAGCAGTCAGACTAGCGGGAGAACTGATACGCAGTATTTT.

This sequence joins TRBV6-6 and TRBJ2-5, with D possibly matching TRBD1 (5 bases). The CDR3 totals 14 residues. Trimming took off 9 bases at V and 5 bases at J, with 19 bases between the two ends. Looked up from germline, CDR1 is MNHNY and CDR2 is SVGAGI (reference sequence). The DNA of the CDR3 is TGTGCCAGTACGGACGGACCATCAGGGGAGACCCAGTACTTC. The encoded protein is CASTDGPSGETQYF.

The chain's CDR3 is CASSLVSGLAPVGTGELFF. CDR3 nucleotide sequence: TGTGCCAGCAGCTTAGTTTCAGGGTTAGCCCCAGTGGGCACCGGGGAGCTGTTTTTT. The chain has TRBV7-2 and TRBJ2-2; a weak D match, TRBD1 (5 bases). Germline V gene sequence: CDR1 SGHTA, CDR2 FQGNSA. Trimming removed 1 base at V and 4 bases at J, with 22 bases between. CDR3 length: 19 amino acids.

The genes are TRBV5-1 and TRBJ2-7; D is possibly TRBD1 (6 bases). Between the trimmed V and J ends, which lost 1 base and 3 bases, there was a span of 11 bases. Germline CDR1 reads SGHRS; CDR2 reads YFSETQ. This CDR3 has 14 residues. CDR3 nucleotide sequence: TGCGCCAGCAGCTTGTCAGGGGTCTTCTACGAGCAGTACTTC. Translating it yields CASSLSGVFYEQYF.

This clone was detected a few times. The genes are TRBV9 and TRBJ2-1, with a possible D match to TRBD2 (6 bases). Germline CDR1 is SGDLS and CDR2 is YYNGEE. V gave up 2 bases and J gave up 10 bases, with 16 bases separating them. This CDR3 is built from 14 residues. The CDR3: CASSVGGSIWEQFF. DNA of the CDR3: TGTGCCAGCAGCGTTGGAGGGAGCATATGGGAGCAGTTCTTC.

The table lists this clone with a few counts. The chain combines TRBV23-1 with TRBJ2-5; perhaps TRBD2 as D (5 bases). TRBV23-1 is treated as an ORF (open reading frame) with a function not yet certain. The CDR3 length is 15 residues. With 3 bases removed from V and 5 bases from J, the gap between germline ends came to 16 bases. The CDR3 loop is CASSHPERTGETQYF. CDR3 sequence (DNA): TGCGCCAGCAGTCACCCCGAGCGGACCGGGGAGACCCAGTACTTC.

The V and J genes are TRBV7-2 and TRBJ2-3, with 12 bases lining up with TRBD2. The V and J ends lost 1 base and 1 base, in that order; junction bases with no gene match: 9. The CDR3 runs to 19 residues. Germline lookup yields CDR1 SGHTA and CDR2 FQGNSA. The CDR3 protein is CASSLGGLAGPEGTDTQYF. In nucleotides, the CDR3 is TGTGCCAGCAGCTTAGGGGGACTAGCGGGTCCCGAGGGCACAGATACGCAGTATTTT.

The chain combines TRBV11-1 with TRBJ2-7, with D perhaps matching TRBD1 (5 bases). The ends were cut back, 5 bases at V and 3 bases at J, with 17 bases in the middle. Per the germline V gene, CDR1 is SGHAT and CDR2 is FQDESV (reference sequence). The CDR3 consists of 15 residues. CDR3 in DNA: TGTGCCAGCAGCACAGGCTGGTCGAGTGACTACGAGCAGTACTTC. This sequence encodes CASSTGWSSDYEQYF.

The DNA of the CDR3 is TGTGCCACCAGCAGAGGGACAACAGATACGCAGTATTTT. The encoded protein is CATSRGTTDTQYF. This chain connects TRBV15 to TRBJ2-3, with TRBD1 as a possible D gene (5 bases). The germline V and J ends were trimmed by 1 base and 3 bases, with 5 bases remaining between them. The CDR3 contains 13 residues. Looked up from germline, CDR1 is LNHNV and CDR2 is YYDKDF (reference sequence).

V usage is TRBV9 and J usage is TRBJ1-3; D possibly corresponds to TRBD1 (5 bases). The CDR3 is 13 residues long. The germline V gene has CDR1 SGDLS and CDR2 YYNGEE. V shed 5 bases and J shed 1 base, with 7 bases lying between them. CDR3 protein: CASRDRSGNTIYF. CDR3 bases: TGTGCCAGCAGAGACAGATCTGGAAACACCATATATTTT. Together with reference TRBV9 and TRBJ1-3, the CDR3 gives the full variable domain: DSGVTQTPKHLITATGQRVTLRCSPRSGDLSVYWYQQSLDQGLQFLIQYYNGEERAKGNILERFSAQQFPDLHSELNLSSLELGDSALYFCASRDRSGNTIYFGEGSWLTVV.